The T cell receptor beta chain described here comes from a study of blood T cell repertoires in COVID-19. In the original workflow: Scientists estimated how many nucleated cells there were by amplifying reference gene primers. The method was immunoSEQ multiplex PCR; TCRdb's version includes in-frame clones alone and lacks a portion of them. The DNA was the basis for D and trimming; V, J and clone size are from that table. In the table there are around 55,000 clones, 75% to 95% of which are singletons. The sample holds a few counts of this clone. Germline CDR1 and CDR2: LGHDT and YNNKEL (reference sequence). This CDR3 has 15 residues. Germline trimming cut 5 bases from V and 0 bases from J; bases unmatched to any gene: 4.

This TCR was sampled from a human donor with active COVID-19. The donor label of this sample is uncertain. This chain uses TRBV3-1 (or the pseudogene TRBV3-2) with TRBJ2-4; 7 bases fit TRBD2. The sequenced material came from peripheral blood. The CDR3 here is CASSGEGLAKNIQYF. Here the CDR3 DNA reads TGTGCCAGCAGCGGGGAGGGTTTAGCCAAAAACATTCAGTACTTC.